Listed here are 27 T cell receptor beta chains from one sample, sequenced in a study of T cell changes during pregnancy in multiple sclerosis. TCRdb's table, derived via immunoSEQ multiplex PCR, lists solely in-frame clones and lacks some. This table has more than 90,000 clones, 91% appearing once. Sequencing was performed on peripheral blood, taken in the second trimester of pregnancy. These TCRs come from a female donor with multiple sclerosis, enrolled in a pregnancy study.

This rearrangement joins TRBV27 to TRBJ1-4; TRBD1 agrees at 8 bases. V shed 5 bases, J shed 5 bases, and the junction held 10 bases outside the gene matches. Germline-derived CDR1 and CDR2 are MNHEY and SMNVEV (reference sequence). This CDR3 contains 16 residues. CDR3 residues: CASSPWTGIRNEKLFF. DNA of the CDR3: TGTGCCAGCAGTCCCTGGACAGGGATTCGAAATGAAAAACTGTTTTTT.

The V gene is TRBV28, the J gene TRBJ2-6; D not resolved. CDR1 is MDHEN, CDR2 SYDVKM, per germline. The CDR3 is 15 residues long. With 5 bases removed from V and 1 base from J, the gap between germline ends came to 9 bases. DNA of the CDR3: TGTGCCAGCAGTCCCCGCGGATCTGGGGCCAACGTCCTGACTTTC. Encoded protein: CASSPRGSGANVLTF.

The sample holds a few counts of this clone. The J gene is TRBJ1-1, the V gene TRBV7-3, with 8 bases that match TRBD1. V shed 5 bases, J shed 3 bases, and the junction held 14 bases outside the gene matches. Per the germline V gene, CDR1 is SGHTA and CDR2 is FQGTGA. The CDR3 runs 17 residues. The CDR3 loop is CASSPPARQGADTEAFF. The CDR3 DNA sequence: TGTGCCAGCAGCCCCCCCGCGAGGCAGGGGGCGGACACTGAAGCTTTCTTT. The variable domain in full, completed from reference TRBV7-3 and TRBJ1-1, reads GAGVSQTPSNKVTEKGKYVELRCDPISGHTALYWYRQSLGQGPEFLIYFQGTGAADDSGLPNDRFFAVRPEGSVSTLKIQRTERGDSAVYLCASSPPARQGADTEAFFGQGTRLTVV.

This chain joins TRBV7-2 and TRBJ1-1; 7 bases fit TRBD1. The CDR3 is 16 amino acids. CDR1 is SGHTA, CDR2 FQGNSA, per germline. With V trimmed by 0 bases and J by 3 bases, 7 bases remained unmatched. CDR3 residues: CASSLALEGAYTEAFF. Written as DNA, the CDR3 is TGTGCCAGCAGCTTAGCGCTTGAGGGGGCGTACACTGAAGCTTTCTTT.

The chain links TRBV7-8 to TRBJ2-3; D is uncertain. V was shortened by 3 bases and J by 5 bases, with 15 bases between the two germline ends. The CDR3 is 15 amino acids. Germline V gene sequence: CDR1 SGHVS, CDR2 FQNEAQ. CDR3 DNA sequence: TGTGCCAGCAGCTTCGAAGGCCTAGTCAGAGATACGCAGTATTTT. Translation: CASSFEGLVRDTQYF.

The rearrangement links TRBV6-1 to TRBJ2-3; a possible D gene is TRBD2 (5 bases). The CDR3 is 14 amino acids. The V gene lost 2 bases and the J gene lost 12 bases, with 18 bases spanning the gap. Germline-derived CDR1 and CDR2 are MNHNS and SASEGT. The CDR3 DNA sequence: TGTGCCAGCAGTGAAACCGCGGGCCGACGGGGTCAGTATTTT. It translates to CASSETAGRRGQYF.

This clone was recorded only once. CDR3 in amino acids: CASSEDPMTSVNTDTQYF. The CDR3 region has the DNA TGTGCCAGCAGTGAAGACCCCATGACTAGCGTAAATACAGATACGCAGTATTTT. This chain uses TRBV2 with TRBJ2-3; 8 bases are a match to TRBD2. V dropped 1 base and J dropped 3; count of bases not matched to a gene: 12. The germline V gene encodes CDR1 SNHLY and CDR2 FYNNEI. There are 18 residues in the CDR3.

J is TRBJ2-7 and V is TRBV7-2; D ambiguous. Trimming took off 5 bases at V and 4 bases at J, with 12 bases between the two ends. The germline V gene encodes CDR1 SGHTA and CDR2 FQGNSA. The CDR3 extends over 13 amino acids. CDR3 coding DNA: TGTGCCAGCAGCCCCGTCCCCCAGTACGAGCAGTACTTC. It yields the protein CASSPVPQYEQYF.

The V gene is TRBV6-1, the J gene TRBJ2-3; D remains unclear. The V end lost 2 bases, the J end lost 6 bases, and 12 bases lay between the germline ends. The CDR3 runs to 14 residues. Germline values: CDR1 MNHNS, CDR2 SASEGT. The CDR3 sequence: CASSEQAKSDTQYF. The CDR3, as DNA: TGTGCCAGCAGTGAACAGGCAAAAAGTGATACGCAGTATTTT.

V is TRBV25-1 and J is TRBJ2-1; D gene uncertain. Per germline, CDR1 MGHDK and CDR2 SYGVNS. V dropped 5 bases and J dropped 8 bases, with 16 bases sitting between them. CDR3 length: 14 residues. CDR3 nucleotide sequence: TGTGCCAGCAGTCCCCGCCCCCCGGAGTATGAGCAGTTCTTC. Amino acid sequence: CASSPRPPEYEQFF. Based on the CDR3 plus reference TRBV25-1 and TRBJ2-1, the full variable domain is EADIYQTPRYLVIGTGKKITLECSQTMGHDKMYWYQQDPGMELHLIHYSYGVNSTEKGDLSSESTVSRIRTEHFPLTLESARPSHTSQYLCASSPRPPEYEQFFGPGTRLTVL.

The chain carries TRBV5-6 and TRBJ1-2; 7 bases are a match to TRBD1. Germline loops: CDR1 SGHDT, CDR2 YYEEEE. V lost 1 base to trimming and J lost 0 bases; unmatched junction nucleotides: 6. The CDR3 covers 16 residues. The CDR3 loop reads CASSLSPTGSNYGYTF. In nucleotides, the CDR3 is TGTGCCAGCAGCTTGTCCCCGACAGGGTCTAACTATGGCTACACCTTC.

V usage is TRBV5-4 and J usage is TRBJ2-2; D call uncertain. V was shortened by 1 base and J by 0 bases, with 10 bases between the two germline ends. Germline assignment: CDR1 SGHNT and CDR2 YYREEE (reference sequence). The CDR3 runs 16 residues. CDR3 in amino acids: CASSLPDFANTGELFF. The DNA for the CDR3 is TGTGCCAGCAGCTTGCCAGACTTCGCGAACACCGGGGAGCTGTTTTTT.

The chain has TRBV18 and TRBJ2-7; D unresolved. Germline CDR1 and CDR2: KGHSH and LQKENI. Trimming shortened V by 4 bases and J by 0 bases, and 7 bases separated the two germline ends. The CDR3 covers 13 residues. CDR3 loop: CASSRTSSYEQYF. Written as DNA, the CDR3 is TGTGCCAGCTCACGAACAAGCTCCTACGAGCAGTACTTC.

This chain connects TRBV28 to TRBJ1-2, with a weak D call TRBD1 (5 bases). Germline assignment: CDR1 MDHEN and CDR2 SYDVKM. The CDR3 sequence is 14 residues long. The V and J ends lost 10 bases and 4 bases respectively, with 19 bases between them. Here the CDR3 DNA reads TGTGCCACTTCTCCCTTGGGGGGGAGCTATGGCTACACCTTC. This sequence encodes CATSPLGGSYGYTF.

The rearrangement uses TRBV6-4 and TRBJ2-1, with D perhaps matching TRBD1 (7 bases). CDR1 and CDR2 from the germline V gene are MRHNA and SNTAGT. This CDR3 has 15 amino acids. Trimming shortened V by 2 bases and J by 7 bases, and 15 bases separated the two germline ends. The CDR3 DNA is TGTGCCAGCAGTGACGCAGGGGGTGGAGGGAATGAGCAGTTCTTC. This codes for CASSDAGGGGNEQFF.

The chain combines TRBV7-6 with TRBJ2-7; 10 nucleotides agree with TRBD2. Germline-derived CDR1 and CDR2 are SGHVS and FNYEAQ. The CDR3 totals 15 residues. Trimming removed 5 bases from V and 0 bases from J; junction bases left unmatched: 4. The DNA of the CDR3 is TGTGCCAGCAGCCCGACTAGCGGGTTCTCCTACGAGCAGTACTTC. This gives the protein CASSPTSGFSYEQYF.

The rearrangement links TRBV14 to TRBJ2-3; D unclear. The CDR3 runs to 14 residues. V lost 6 bases and J 0 bases, leaving 10 bases between the germline ends. In germline, CDR1 is SGHDN, CDR2 FVKESK. The CDR3 sequence is CASSLRSSTDTQYF. The CDR3 DNA reads TGTGCCAGCAGTCTGAGATCTAGCACAGATACGCAGTATTTT. Together with reference TRBV14 and TRBJ2-3, the CDR3 gives the full variable domain: EAGVTQFPSHSVIEKGQTVTLRCDPISGHDNLYWYRRVMGKEIKFLLHFVKESKQDESGMPNNRFLAERTGGTYSTLKVQPAELEDSGVYFCASSLRSSTDTQYFGPGTRLTVL.

The chain uses TRBV28 and TRBJ1-1; the match to TRBD1 covers 9 bases. The V gene end was trimmed by 2 bases and the J gene end by 5 bases; junction bases not matched to a gene: 6. The CDR3 runs to 15 residues. Germline loops: CDR1 MDHEN, CDR2 SYDVKM. The CDR3 DNA reads as TGTGCCAGCAGTTTACCCGGGACAGGGAGGACTGAAGCTTTCTTT. Translation gives CASSLPGTGRTEAFF.

The rearrangement links TRBV5-5 to TRBJ2-1; no definite D call. Trimming took off 4 bases at V and 7 bases at J, with 9 bases between the two ends. The germline CDR1 and CDR2 sequences are SGHKS and YYEKEE (reference sequence). The CDR3 length is 12 residues. CDR3 sequence reads: CASSGYSNEQFF. CDR3 DNA sequence: TGTGCCAGCAGCGGATACAGTAATGAGCAGTTCTTC.

This chain links TRBV7-2 with TRBJ2-3, with D possibly TRBD2 on 6 matching bases. Germline V gives CDR1 SGHTA, CDR2 FQGNSA. CDR3 length: 15 amino acids. Deletions cut 5 bases from V and 5 bases from J, with 17 bases between. The DNA of the CDR3 is TGTGCCAGCAGCCCCAGGAGGAGCGGGTTAGATACGCAGTATTTT. Amino acid sequence: CASSPRRSGLDTQYF.

The chain carries TRBV25-1 and TRBJ2-5; 10 nucleotides match TRBD2. V was clipped by 7 bases and J by 4 bases; unmatched bases: 3. The germline CDR1 and CDR2 sequences are MGHDK and SYGVNS. The CDR3 runs to 13 residues. The CDR3, as DNA: TGTGCCAGCACACTAGCGGGACGAGAGACCCAGTACTTC. The encoded protein is CASTLAGRETQYF.

V gene TRBV25-1 combines with J gene TRBJ2-1; possibly TRBD1 for D (6 bases). CDR3 length: 15 residues. V lost 4 bases to trimming and J lost 3 bases, with 13 bases between them. Germline CDR1 and CDR2: MGHDK and SYGVNS. The CDR3 is CASSGDRRLYNEQFF. In DNA, the CDR3 is TGTGCCAGCAGTGGAGACAGGAGACTCTACAATGAGCAGTTCTTC.

This chain uses TRBV28 with TRBJ2-1; TRBD1 matches 9 bases. Germline loops: CDR1 MDHEN, CDR2 SYDVKM. The CDR3 extends over 14 amino acids. Trimming at V came to 4 bases and at J to 5 bases, leaving 3 bases not matched to a gene. The CDR3 sequence: CASSWGTGNNEQFF. DNA for the CDR3: TGTGCCAGCAGTTGGGGGACAGGGAACAATGAGCAGTTCTTC.

This clone was seen a handful of times. This chain joins TRBV2 and TRBJ2-7; 8 positions agree with TRBD1. This CDR3 region has 14 residues. The junction had 6 bases not matched to a gene; V was cut back by 8 bases and J by 0 bases. The germline gives CDR1 SNHLY, CDR2 FYNNEI. This CDR3 is CASGRQGSSYEQYF. In nucleotides, the CDR3 is TGTGCCAGCGGGCGACAGGGGAGCTCCTACGAGCAGTACTTC.

CDR3 amino acids: CASSAAGGFDEQYF. The CDR3 nucleotides read TGTGCCAGTAGTGCGGCGGGAGGTTTTGACGAGCAGTACTTC. V usage is TRBV19 and J usage is TRBJ2-7; 8 bases align to TRBD2. CDR3 length: 14 amino acids. Germline values: CDR1 LNHDA, CDR2 SQIVND (reference sequence). The V gene end was trimmed by 5 bases and the J gene end by 5 bases; junction bases not matched to a gene: 8.

V usage is TRBV5-1 and J usage is TRBJ2-3; TRBD1 aligns across 11 bases. This CDR3 spans 15 amino acids. Trimming at V came to 7 bases and at J to 5 bases, leaving 9 bases not matched to a gene. Germline V gives CDR1 SGHRS, CDR2 YFSETQ. In nucleotides, the CDR3 is TGCGCCAGCTGCCGGACAGGGGGCGCCGGAGATACGCAGTATTTT. Its protein product is CASCRTGGAGDTQYF.

CDR3 DNA: TGTGCCAGTAGGACTAGCGGGAGGATCCCCTACAATGAGCAGTTCTTC. It codes for CASRTSGRIPYNEQFF. The V gene is TRBV19, the J gene TRBJ2-1, with 13 bases lining up with TRBD2. The germline V gene encodes CDR1 LNHDA and CDR2 SQIVND (reference sequence). Trimming cost V 6 bases and J 2 bases; bases outside gene matches: 4. The CDR3 has 16 residues.